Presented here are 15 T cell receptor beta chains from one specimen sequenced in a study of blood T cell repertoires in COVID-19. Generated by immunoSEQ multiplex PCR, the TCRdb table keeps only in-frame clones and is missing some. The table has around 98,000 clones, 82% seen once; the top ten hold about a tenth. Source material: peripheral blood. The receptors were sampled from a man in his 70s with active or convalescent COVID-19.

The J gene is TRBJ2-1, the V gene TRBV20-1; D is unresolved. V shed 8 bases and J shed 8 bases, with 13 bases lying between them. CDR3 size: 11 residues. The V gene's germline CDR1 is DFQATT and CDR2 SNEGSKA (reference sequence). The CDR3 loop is CSPRSGHEQFF. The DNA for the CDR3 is TGCAGTCCCAGGTCAGGTCATGAGCAGTTCTTC.

CDR3 amino acids: CASSQVMGQGDHSYEQYF. CDR3 coding DNA: TGTGCCAGCAGCCAAGTAATGGGACAAGGGGACCATTCCTACGAGCAGTACTTC. The chain employs TRBV3-1 (or the pseudogene TRBV3-2) and TRBJ2-7, with D tentatively TRBD1 (6 bases). Germline assignment: CDR1 LGHDT and CDR2 YNNKEL (reference sequence). The CDR3 covers 18 residues. The V gene lost 1 base and the J gene lost 1 base, with 20 bases spanning the gap.

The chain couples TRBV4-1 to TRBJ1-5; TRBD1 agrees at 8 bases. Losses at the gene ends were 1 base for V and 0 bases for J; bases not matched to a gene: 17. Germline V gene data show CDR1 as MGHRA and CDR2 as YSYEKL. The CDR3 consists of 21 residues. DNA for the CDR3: TGCGCCAGCAGCCAAGCCCTCTGGAGAACAGGGGGTCCCCTTAGCAATCAGCCCCAGCATTTT. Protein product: CASSQALWRTGGPLSNQPQHF.

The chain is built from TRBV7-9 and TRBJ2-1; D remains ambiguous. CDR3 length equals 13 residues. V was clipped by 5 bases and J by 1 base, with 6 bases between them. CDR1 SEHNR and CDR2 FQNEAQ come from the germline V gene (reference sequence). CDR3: CASSPFSYNEQFF. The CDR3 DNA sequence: TGTGCCAGCAGCCCTTTTTCCTACAATGAGCAGTTCTTC.

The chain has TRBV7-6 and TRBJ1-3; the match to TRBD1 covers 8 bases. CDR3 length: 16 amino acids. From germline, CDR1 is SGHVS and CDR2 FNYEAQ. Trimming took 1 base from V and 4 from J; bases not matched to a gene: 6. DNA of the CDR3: TGTGCCAGCAGCTTAGGAGCCCCAGGGGGCGGAAACACCATATATTTT. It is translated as CASSLGAPGGGNTIYF.

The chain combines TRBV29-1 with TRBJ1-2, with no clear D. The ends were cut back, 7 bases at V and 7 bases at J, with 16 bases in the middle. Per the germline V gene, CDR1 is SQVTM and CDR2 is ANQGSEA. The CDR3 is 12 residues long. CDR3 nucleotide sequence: TGCAGCGCCCACGACGGAGCAGTTGGCTACACCTTC. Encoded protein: CSAHDGAVGYTF.

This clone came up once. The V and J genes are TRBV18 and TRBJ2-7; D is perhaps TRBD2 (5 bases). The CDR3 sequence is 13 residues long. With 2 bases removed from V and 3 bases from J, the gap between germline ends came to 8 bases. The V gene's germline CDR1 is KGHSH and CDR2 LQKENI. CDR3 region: CASSPGLNYEQYF. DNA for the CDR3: TGTGCCAGCTCACCAGGACTTAACTACGAGCAGTACTTC.

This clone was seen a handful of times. This chain's CDR3 is CASTGVRAGPRTSSSYNEQFF. The CDR3 DNA reads as TGTGCCAGCACGGGAGTAAGGGCAGGACCCCGGACTAGCTCTTCCTACAATGAGCAGTTCTTC. This sequence joins TRBV3-1 (or the pseudogene TRBV3-2) and TRBJ2-1, with 8 bases that match TRBD2. Germline CDR1 and CDR2: LGHDT and YNNKEL (reference sequence). V lost 7 bases to trimming and J lost 1 base; unmatched junction nucleotides: 24. The CDR3 runs to 21 residues.

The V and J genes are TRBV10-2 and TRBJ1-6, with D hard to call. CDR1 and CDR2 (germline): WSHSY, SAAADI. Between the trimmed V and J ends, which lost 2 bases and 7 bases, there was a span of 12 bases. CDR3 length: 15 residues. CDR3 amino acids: CASSENVRVNSPLHF. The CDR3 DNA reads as TGCGCCAGCAGTGAGAACGTCCGCGTGAATTCACCCCTCCACTTT.

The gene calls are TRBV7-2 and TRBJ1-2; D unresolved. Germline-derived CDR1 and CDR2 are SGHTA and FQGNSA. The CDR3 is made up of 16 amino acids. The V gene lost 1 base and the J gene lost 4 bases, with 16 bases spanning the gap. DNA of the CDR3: TGTGCCAGCAGCTTAGATCTTTCTAGGCGGGCCTATGGCTACACCTTC. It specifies CASSLDLSRRAYGYTF.

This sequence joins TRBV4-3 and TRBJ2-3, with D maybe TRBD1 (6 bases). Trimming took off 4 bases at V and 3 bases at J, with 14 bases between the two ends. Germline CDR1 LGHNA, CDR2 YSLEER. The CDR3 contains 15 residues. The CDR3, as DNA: TGCGCCAGCAGCCGATTATGGACAGAAACAGATACGCAGTATTTT. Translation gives CASSRLWTETDTQYF.

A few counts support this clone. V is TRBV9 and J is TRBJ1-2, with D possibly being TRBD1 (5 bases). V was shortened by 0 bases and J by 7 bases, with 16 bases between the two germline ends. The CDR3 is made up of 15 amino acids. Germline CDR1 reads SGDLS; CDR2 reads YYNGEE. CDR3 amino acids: CASSVGLPGMFGYTF. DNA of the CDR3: TGTGCCAGCAGCGTAGGCCTTCCAGGGATGTTTGGCTACACCTTC.

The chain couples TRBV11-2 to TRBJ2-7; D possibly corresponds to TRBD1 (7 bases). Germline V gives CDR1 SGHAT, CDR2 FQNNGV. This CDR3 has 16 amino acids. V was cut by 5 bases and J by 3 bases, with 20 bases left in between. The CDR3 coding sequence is TGTGCCAGCAGCCCCTCAGGGGGGCAGGGATACTACGAGCAGTACTTC. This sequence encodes CASSPSGGQGYYEQYF.

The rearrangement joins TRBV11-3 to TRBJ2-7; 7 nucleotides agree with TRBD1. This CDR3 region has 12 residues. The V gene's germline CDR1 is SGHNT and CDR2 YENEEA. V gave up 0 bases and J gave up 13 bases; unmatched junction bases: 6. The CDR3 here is CASSLDGAGGYF. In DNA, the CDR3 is TGTGCCAGCAGCTTAGATGGGGCAGGGGGATACTTC.

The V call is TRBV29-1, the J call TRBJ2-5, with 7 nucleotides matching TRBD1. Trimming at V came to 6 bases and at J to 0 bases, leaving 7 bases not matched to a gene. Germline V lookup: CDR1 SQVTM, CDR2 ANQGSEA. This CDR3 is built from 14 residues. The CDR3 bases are TGCAGCGTCGCAAAAGACAGGGACCAAGAGACCCAGTACTTC. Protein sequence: CSVAKDRDQETQYF.